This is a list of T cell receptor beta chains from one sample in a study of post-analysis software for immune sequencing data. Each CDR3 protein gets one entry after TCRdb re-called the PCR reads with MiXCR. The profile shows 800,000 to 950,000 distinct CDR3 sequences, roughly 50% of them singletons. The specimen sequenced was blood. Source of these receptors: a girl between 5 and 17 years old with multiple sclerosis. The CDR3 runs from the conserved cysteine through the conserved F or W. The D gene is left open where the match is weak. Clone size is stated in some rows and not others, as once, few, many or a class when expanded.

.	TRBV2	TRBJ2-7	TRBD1	CASRRTGVPEGEQYF	TGTGCCAGCAGAAGGACAGGGGTTCCTGAGGGCGAGCAGTACTTC
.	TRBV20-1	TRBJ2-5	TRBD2	CSALIGGATETQYF	TGCAGTGCTCTAATCGGGGGGGCCACAGAGACCCAGTACTTC
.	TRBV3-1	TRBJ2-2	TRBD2	CASSQDMPGLAGGPGELFF	TGTGCCAGCAGCCAAGATATGCCGGGACTAGCGGGGGGGCCCGGGGAGCTGTTTTTT
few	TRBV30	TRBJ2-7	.	CAWSLEGISYEQYF	TGTGCCTGGAGTTTGGAGGGAATCTCCTACGAGCAGTACTTC
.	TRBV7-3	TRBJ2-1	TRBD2	CASSLKGLAGGHSHEQFF	TGTGCCAGCAGCTTAAAGGGACTAGCGGGAGGTCATTCCCATGAGCAGTTCTTC
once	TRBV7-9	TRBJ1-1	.	CASSLDVSDEAFF	TGTGCCAGCAGCTTAGATGTATCGGATGAAGCTTTCTTT
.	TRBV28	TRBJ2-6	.	CASSLFSNVLTF	TGTGCCAGCAGTTTATTCAGCAACGTCCTGACTTTC
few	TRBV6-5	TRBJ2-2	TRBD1	CASSYAGTGGPGELFF	TGTGCCAGCAGTTACGCCGGGACAGGGGGCCCCGGGGAGCTGTTTTTT
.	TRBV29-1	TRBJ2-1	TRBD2	CSGAYSGDNEQFF	TGCAGCGGGGCTTATAGCGGGGACAATGAGCAGTTCTTC
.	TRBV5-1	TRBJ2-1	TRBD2	CASSLGLAGRYNEQFF	TGCGCCAGCAGCTTGGGACTAGCGGGAAGGTACAATGAGCAGTTCTTC
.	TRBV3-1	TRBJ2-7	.	CASSQDGGGGGTRSRQYF	TGTGCCAGCAGCCAAGATGGAGGGGGGGGTGGAACCAGATCGCGGCAGTACTTC
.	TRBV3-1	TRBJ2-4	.	CASSSPEVAKNIQYF	TGTGCCAGCAGCTCACCTGAGGTAGCCAAAAACATTCAGTACTTC
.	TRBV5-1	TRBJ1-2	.	CASSLGAGRGNGYTF	TGCGCCAGCAGCTTGGGAGCAGGGCGAGGGAATGGCTACACCTTC
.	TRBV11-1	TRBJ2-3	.	CASSLDRPRGLNTDTQYF	TGTGCCAGCAGCTTAGACCGGCCCCGGGGGTTAAACACAGATACGCAGTATTTT
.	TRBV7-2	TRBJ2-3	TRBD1	CASSRTGGWGDTQYF	TGTGCCAGCAGCCGAACAGGGGGTTGGGGAGATACGCAGTATTTT
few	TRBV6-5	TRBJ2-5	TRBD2	CASSYRTSGYQETQYF	TGTGCCAGCAGTTACAGGACTAGCGGGTATCAAGAGACCCAGTACTTC
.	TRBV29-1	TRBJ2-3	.	CSVDGGSDTQYF	TGCAGCGTTGACGGGGGCTCAGATACGCAGTATTTT
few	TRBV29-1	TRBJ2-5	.	CSAFGRGKETQYF	TGCAGCGCTTTCGGCAGGGGAAAAGAGACCCAGTACTTC
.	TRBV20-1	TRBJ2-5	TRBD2	CSASRTSGLETQYF	TGCAGTGCTTCGCGGACTAGCGGGCTAGAGACCCAGTACTTC
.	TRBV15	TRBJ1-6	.	CATSRVAEQGNSPLHF	TGTGCCACCAGCAGAGTGGCCGAGCAGGGGAATTCACCCCTCCACTTT
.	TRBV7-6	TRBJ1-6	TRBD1	CASSETGAHYNSPLHF	TGTGCCAGCAGCGAGACAGGGGCCCACTATAATTCACCCCTCCACTTT
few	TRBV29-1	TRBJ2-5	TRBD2	CSVVVAGGMETQYF	TGCAGCGTTGTGGTAGCGGGGGGGATGGAGACCCAGTACTTC
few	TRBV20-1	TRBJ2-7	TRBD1	CSGTTGGWYEQYF	TGCAGTGGGACTACAGGGGGTTGGTACGAGCAGTACTTC
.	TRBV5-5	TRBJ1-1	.	CASSLVTGGLNTEAFF	TGTGCCAGCAGCTTGGTGACGGGGGGTCTGAACACTGAAGCTTTCTTT
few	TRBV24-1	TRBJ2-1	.	CATSDHNEQFF	TGTGCCACCAGTGATCACAATGAGCAGTTCTTC
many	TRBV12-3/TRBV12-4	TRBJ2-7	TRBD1	CASSLGQGLYEQYF	TGTGCCAGCAGTTTGGGACAGGGTTTGTATGAGCAGTACTTC
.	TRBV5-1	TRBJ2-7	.	CASRDGVAESQYF	TGCGCCAGCAGGGACGGGGTTGCTGAGTCCCAGTACTTC
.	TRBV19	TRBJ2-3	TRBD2	CASSPVAGVSTDTQYF	TGTGCCAGTAGTCCCGTAGCGGGAGTCAGCACAGATACGCAGTATTTT
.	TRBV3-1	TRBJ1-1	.	CASSQKTGSNTEAFF	TGTGCCAGCAGCCAGAAAACAGGATCGAACACTGAAGCTTTCTTT
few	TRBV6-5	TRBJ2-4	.	CASSYSGHRGGVAKNIQYF	TGTGCCAGCAGTTACTCGGGACACCGGGGAGGAGTCGCCAAAAACATTCAGTACTTC
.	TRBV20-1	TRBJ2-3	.	CSALGVRDTQYF	TGCAGTGCGCTAGGGGTTAGGGATACGCAGTATTTT